This T cell receptor beta chain was observed in a study of shared clonotypes between healthy human individuals. The assay was immunoSEQ multiplex PCR, and TCRdb's table has in-frame clones only and misses some. Among over a million clones listed, just under 99% were seen once. V lost 4 bases, J lost 6 bases, and 7 bases stayed unmatched. This CDR3 has 15 amino acids. Germline loops: CDR1 SGHDT, CDR2 YYEEEE. The sample was naive CD4+ T cells sorted from blood. Subset of the sample: CD45RA+ positively selected. The chain has TRBV5-6 and TRBJ2-1, with 10 bases matching TRBD2. The clonotype originates from a man aged 25-45 years in good health. The CDR3 protein is CASSLPSGRGNEQFF. In nucleotides, the CDR3 is TGTGCCAGCAGCCTCCCTAGCGGGAGAGGCAATGAGCAGTTCTTC.